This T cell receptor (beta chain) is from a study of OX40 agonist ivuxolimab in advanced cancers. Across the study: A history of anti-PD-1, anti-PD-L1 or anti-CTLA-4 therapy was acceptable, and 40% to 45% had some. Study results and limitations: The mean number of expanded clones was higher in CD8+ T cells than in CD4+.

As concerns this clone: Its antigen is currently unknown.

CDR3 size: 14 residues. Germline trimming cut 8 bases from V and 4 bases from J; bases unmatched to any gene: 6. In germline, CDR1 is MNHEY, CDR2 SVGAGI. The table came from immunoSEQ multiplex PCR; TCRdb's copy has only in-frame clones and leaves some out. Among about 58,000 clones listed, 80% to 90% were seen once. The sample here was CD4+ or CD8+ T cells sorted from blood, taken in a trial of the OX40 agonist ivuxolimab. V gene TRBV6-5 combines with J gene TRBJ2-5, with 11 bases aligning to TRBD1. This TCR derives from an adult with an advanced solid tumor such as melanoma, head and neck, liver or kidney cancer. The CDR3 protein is CASSRTGGGETQYF. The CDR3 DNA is TGTGCCAGCTCCCGGACAGGGGGCGGAGAGACCCAGTACTTC.